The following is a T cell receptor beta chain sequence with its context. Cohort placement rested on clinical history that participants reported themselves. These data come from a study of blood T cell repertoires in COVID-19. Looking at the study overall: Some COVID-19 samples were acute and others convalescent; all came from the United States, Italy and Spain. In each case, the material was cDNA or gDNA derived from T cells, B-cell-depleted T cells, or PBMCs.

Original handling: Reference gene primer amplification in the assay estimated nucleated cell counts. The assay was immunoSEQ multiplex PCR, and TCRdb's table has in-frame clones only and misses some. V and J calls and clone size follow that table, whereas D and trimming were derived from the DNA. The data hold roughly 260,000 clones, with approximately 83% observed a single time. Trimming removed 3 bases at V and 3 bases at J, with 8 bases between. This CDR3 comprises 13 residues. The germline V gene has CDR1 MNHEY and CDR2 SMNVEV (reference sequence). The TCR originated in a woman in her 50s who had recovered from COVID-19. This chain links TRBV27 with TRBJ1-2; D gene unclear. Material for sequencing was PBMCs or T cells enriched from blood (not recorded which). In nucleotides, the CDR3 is TGTGCCAGCAGTTTGCGGGGTCACTATGGCTACACCTTC. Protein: CASSLRGHYGYTF.